This T cell receptor beta chain was sequenced in a study of blood T cell repertoires in COVID-19. Looking at the study overall: The samples span acute and convalescent COVID-19 from the United States, Italy and Spain. Nucleic acid was either cDNA or gDNA, and it came from T cells, B-cell-depleted T cells, or PBMCs.

Authors' processing steps: Cell counts per sample came from amplifying reference gene primers. The method was immunoSEQ multiplex PCR; TCRdb's version includes in-frame clones alone and lacks a portion of them. V and J calls and clone size come straight from that table; D and trimming were deduced from the DNA. This table holds roughly 120,000 clones, 85% to 90% found once. A note on this clone: A read error may account for a junction end that differs from germline.

The germline V gene encodes CDR1 SEHNR and CDR2 FQNEAQ (reference sequence). This CDR3 region has 10 residues. The chain employs TRBV7-9 and TRBJ2-3; no clear D. The TCR sequence derives from a woman between 70 and 85 years old with acute or convalescent COVID-19. Sample: peripheral blood. Here the CDR3 DNA reads TGTGCCAGCAGCCGCGACGGGTGGCATTTT. As protein: CASSRDGWHF.